The clone carrying this T cell receptor beta chain was detected ten times or more. One entry per CDR3 protein results from TCRdb running MiXCR on the PCR reads. The repertoire holds about 640,000 distinct CDR3 sequences, just under 20% seen once, with roughly 0.83% in the top ten. The sample belongs to a study of molecular identifiers for immune sequencing clone quantification. V was pared by 4 bases and J by 6 bases, with 12 bases between. Germline V gene data show CDR1 as SGHVS and CDR2 as FNYEAQ. The CDR3 length is 14 residues. The J gene is TRBJ2-2, the V gene TRBV7-6, with D perhaps TRBD1 (6 bases). The receptor was derived from a human donor in good health. Some libraries in this study had Jurkat cell RNA spiked in. Sequenced material: naive CD8+ T cells from blood, with Jurkat cell RNA spiked in. Subset given: FACS-sorted CD8+CD4-CCR7+CD45RA+ naive T cells. The CDR3 sequence: CASSSSGVPGELFF. CDR3 sequence (DNA): TGTGCCAGCAGCTCCTCAGGGGTTCCCGGGGAGCTGTTTTTT.